Given below is one TCR beta chain in context. What it binds is not known. This entry belongs to a study of cytotoxic CD8 clonotypes in ibrutinib-treated CLL. Study summary: Outcomes included approximately 25 partial and 2 complete responses; after median around 65 months, roughly 14 stayed remitted and roughly twelve progressed. Study-wide findings and caveats: Clonality increased with ibrutinib response but returned toward baseline at progression. Among the clonotypes, public ones were uncommon and contracted or held stable on treatment.

V shed 6 bases and J shed 2 bases, with 9 bases lying between them. This CDR3 is 13 amino acids long. The germline V gene encodes CDR1 SGHRS and CDR2 YFSETQ. Sequencing used immunoSEQ multiplex PCR; TCRdb keeps in-frame clones, though not all of them. This table has around 6,600 clones, roughly 74% appearing once. The specimen comprised PBMCs, sampled before ibrutinib treatment. The receptor was derived from a human donor with chronic lymphocytic leukemia. V gene TRBV5-1 combines with J gene TRBJ1-3; D is ambiguous. CDR3: CASTEGAGNTIYF. Here the CDR3 DNA reads TGCGCCAGCACGGAGGGTGCTGGAAACACCATATATTTT.